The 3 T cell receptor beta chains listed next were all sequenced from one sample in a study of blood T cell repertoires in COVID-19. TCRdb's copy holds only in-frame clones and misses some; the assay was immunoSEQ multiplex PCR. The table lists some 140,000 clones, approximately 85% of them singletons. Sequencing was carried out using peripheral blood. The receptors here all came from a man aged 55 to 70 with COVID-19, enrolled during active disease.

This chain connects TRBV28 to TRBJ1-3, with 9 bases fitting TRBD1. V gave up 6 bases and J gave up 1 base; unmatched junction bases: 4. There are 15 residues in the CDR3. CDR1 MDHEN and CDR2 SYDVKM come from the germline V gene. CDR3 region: CASRVQGASGNTIYF. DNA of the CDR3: TGTGCCAGCAGGGTACAGGGGGCGTCTGGAAACACCATATATTTT.

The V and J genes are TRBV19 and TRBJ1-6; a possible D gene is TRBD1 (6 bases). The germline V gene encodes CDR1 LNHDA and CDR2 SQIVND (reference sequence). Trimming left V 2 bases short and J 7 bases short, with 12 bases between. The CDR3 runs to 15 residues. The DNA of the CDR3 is TGTGCCAGTAGTATATCGACAGGCCTCAATTCACCCCTCCACTTT. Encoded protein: CASSISTGLNSPLHF. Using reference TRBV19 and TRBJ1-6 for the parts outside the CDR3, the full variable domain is DGGITQSPKYLFRKEGQNVTLSCEQNLNHDAMYWYRQDPGQGLRLIYYSQIVNDFQKGDIAEGYSVSREKKESFPLTVTSAQKNPTAFYLCASSISTGLNSPLHFGNGTRLTVT.

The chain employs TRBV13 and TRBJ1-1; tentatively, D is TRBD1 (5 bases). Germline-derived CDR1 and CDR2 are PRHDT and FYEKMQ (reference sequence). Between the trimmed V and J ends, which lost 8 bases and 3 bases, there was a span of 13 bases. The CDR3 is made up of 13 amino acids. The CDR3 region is CASGGDPDTEAFF. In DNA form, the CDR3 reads TGTGCCAGCGGAGGGGACCCTGACACTGAAGCTTTCTTT.